The clone carrying this TCR beta chain was counted once. Its antigen is not known. TCRdb re-called the reads through MiXCR, storing one row per CDR3 protein. The table records approximately 770,000 distinct CDR3 sequences, roughly 29% of them present only once. This entry belongs to a study of T cell repertoires in cytomegalovirus infection. Study context: The study used recently identified HLA-C-restricted and well-studied HLA-B-restricted CMV epitopes. Both CMV infection and a matching HLA type were indicated by public TCR beta signatures. Study observations and caveats: There were HLA-C-restricted CMV-specific TCR beta clonotypes dominating the ex vivo response.

Germline V lookup: CDR1 SGHDT, CDR2 YYEEEE. CDR3 length: 12 residues. With V trimmed by 4 bases and J by 10 bases, 4 bases remained unmatched. Specimen: cultured CD8+ T cells from PBMCs, collected from culture after CMV antigen stimulation. This clonotype originated in a human donor in good health (CMV status not recorded). Some clones in this sample may be carry-over from other donors' samples. The chain joins TRBV5-6 to TRBJ1-2; 10 bases agree with TRBD1. CDR3 amino acids: CASSAGTGVYTF. Written as DNA, the CDR3 is TGTGCCAGCAGCGCAGGGACAGGGGTCTACACCTTC.